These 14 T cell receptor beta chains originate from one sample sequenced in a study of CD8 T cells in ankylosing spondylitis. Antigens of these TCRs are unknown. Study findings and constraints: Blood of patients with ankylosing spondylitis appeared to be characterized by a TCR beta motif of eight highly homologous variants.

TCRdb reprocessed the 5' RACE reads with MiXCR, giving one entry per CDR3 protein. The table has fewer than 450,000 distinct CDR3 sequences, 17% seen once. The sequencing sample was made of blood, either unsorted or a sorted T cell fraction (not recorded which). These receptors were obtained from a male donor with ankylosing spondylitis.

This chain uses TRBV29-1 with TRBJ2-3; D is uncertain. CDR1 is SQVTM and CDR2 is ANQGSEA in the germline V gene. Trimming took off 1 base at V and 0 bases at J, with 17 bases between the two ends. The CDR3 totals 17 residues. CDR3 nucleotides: TGCAGCGTTGAAGGAGAAAACTGGCCGACTAGCACAGATACGCAGTATTTT. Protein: CSVEGENWPTSTDTQYF.

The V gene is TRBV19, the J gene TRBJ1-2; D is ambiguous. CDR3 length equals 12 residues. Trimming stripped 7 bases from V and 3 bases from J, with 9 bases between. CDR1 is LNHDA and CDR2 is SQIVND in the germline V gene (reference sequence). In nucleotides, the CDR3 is TGTGCCAGTACCAAGACCGACTATGGCTACACCTTC. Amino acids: CASTKTDYGYTF.

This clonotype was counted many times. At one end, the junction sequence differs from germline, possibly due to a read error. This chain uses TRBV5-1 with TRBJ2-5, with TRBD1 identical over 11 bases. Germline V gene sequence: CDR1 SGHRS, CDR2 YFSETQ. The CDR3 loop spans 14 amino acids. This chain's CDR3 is CASSRDRGQETQYF. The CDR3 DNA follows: TGTGCCAGCAGCCGGGACAGGGGGCAAGAGACCCAGTACTTC.

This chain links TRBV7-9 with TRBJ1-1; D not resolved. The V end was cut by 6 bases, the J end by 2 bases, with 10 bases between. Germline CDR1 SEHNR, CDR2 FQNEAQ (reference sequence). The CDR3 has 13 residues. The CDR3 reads CASRRPDNTEAFF. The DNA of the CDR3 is TGTGCCAGCAGACGACCGGATAACACTGAAGCTTTCTTT. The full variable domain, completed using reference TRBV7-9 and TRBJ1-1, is DTGVSQNPRHKITKRGQNVTFRCDPISEHNRLYWYRQTLGQGPEFLTYFQNEAQLEKSRLLSDRFSAERPKGSFSTLEIQRTEQGDSAMYLCASRRPDNTEAFFGQGTRLTVV.

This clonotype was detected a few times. The CDR3 DNA sequence: TGTGCCAGCAGGCGGACCGACGGAAGGTCACCCCTCCACTTT. The encoded protein is CASRRTDGRSPLHF. The chain combines TRBV12-3 or TRBV12-4 with TRBJ1-6; D is unclear. The V gene lost 6 bases and the J gene lost 10 bases, with 16 bases spanning the gap. CDR3 length equals 14 residues.

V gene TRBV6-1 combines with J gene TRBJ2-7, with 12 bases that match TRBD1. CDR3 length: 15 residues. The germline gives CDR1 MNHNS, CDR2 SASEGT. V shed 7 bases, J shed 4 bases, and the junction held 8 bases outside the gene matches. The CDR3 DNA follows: TGTGCCAGCACCATCGGGACAGGGGGCGGGTACGAGCAGTACTTC. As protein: CASTIGTGGGYEQYF.

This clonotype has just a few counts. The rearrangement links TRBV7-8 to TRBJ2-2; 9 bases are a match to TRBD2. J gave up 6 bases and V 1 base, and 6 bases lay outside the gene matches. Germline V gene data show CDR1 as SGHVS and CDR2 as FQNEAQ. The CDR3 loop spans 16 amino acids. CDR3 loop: CASSLGAGGWSGELFF. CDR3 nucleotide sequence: TGTGCCAGCAGCTTAGGAGCGGGAGGTTGGTCCGGGGAGCTGTTTTTT.

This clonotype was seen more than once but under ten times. The CDR3 DNA is TGTGCCAGCAGTGAAGAGGGTACGGGCCAAGAGACCCAGTACTTC. This translates into CASSEEGTGQETQYF. The chain carries TRBV2 and TRBJ2-5, with D uncertain. From germline, CDR1 is SNHLY and CDR2 FYNNEI. This CDR3 region has 15 residues. V was pared by 1 base and J by 1 base, with 10 bases between.

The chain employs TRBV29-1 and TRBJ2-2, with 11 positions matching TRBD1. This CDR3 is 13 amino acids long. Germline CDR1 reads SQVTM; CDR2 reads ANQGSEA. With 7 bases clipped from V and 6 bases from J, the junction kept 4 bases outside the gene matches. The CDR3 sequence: CSALDRGPGELFF. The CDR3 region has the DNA TGCAGCGCCCTGGACAGGGGGCCCGGGGAGCTGTTTTTT.

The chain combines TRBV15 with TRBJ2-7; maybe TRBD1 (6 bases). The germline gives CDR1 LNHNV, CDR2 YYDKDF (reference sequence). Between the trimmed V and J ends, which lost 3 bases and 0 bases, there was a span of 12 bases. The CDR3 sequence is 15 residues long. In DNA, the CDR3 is TGTGCCACCAGCAGCGAAGGACAGACCTCCTACGAGCAGTACTTC. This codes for CATSSEGQTSYEQYF.

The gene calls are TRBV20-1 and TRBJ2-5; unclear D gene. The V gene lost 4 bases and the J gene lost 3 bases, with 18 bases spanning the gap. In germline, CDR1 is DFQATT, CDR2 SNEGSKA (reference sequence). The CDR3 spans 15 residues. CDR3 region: CSAMIGGKPKETQYF. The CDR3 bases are TGCAGTGCTATGATTGGTGGTAAACCCAAAGAGACCCAGTACTTC.

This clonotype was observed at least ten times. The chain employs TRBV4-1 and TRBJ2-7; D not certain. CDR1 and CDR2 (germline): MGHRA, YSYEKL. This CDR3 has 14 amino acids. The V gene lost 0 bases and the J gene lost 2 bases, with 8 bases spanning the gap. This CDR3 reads CASSQDKSTYEQYF. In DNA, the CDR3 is TGCGCCAGCAGCCAAGATAAGAGTACCTACGAGCAGTACTTC.

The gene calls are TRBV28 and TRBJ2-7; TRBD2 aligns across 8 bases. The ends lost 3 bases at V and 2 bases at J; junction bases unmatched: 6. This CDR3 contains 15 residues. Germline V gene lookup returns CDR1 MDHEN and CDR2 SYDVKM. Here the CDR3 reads CASSFSGKPPYEQYF. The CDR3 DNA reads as TGTGCCAGCAGTTTTAGCGGGAAGCCGCCCTACGAGCAGTACTTC. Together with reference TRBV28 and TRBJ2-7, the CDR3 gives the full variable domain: DVKVTQSSRYLVKRTGEKVFLECVQDMDHENMFWYRQDPGLGLRLIYFSYDVKMKEKGDIPEGYSVSREKKERFSLILESASTNQTSMYLCASSFSGKPPYEQYFGPGTRLTVT.

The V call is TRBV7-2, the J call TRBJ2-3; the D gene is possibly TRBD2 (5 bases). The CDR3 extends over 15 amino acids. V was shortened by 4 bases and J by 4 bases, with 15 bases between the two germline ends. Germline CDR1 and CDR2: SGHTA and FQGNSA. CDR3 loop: CASSWSSLGPDTQYF. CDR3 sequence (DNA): TGTGCCAGCAGCTGGTCCTCACTAGGGCCAGATACGCAGTATTTT.